This T cell receptor beta chain was identified during a study of vaccination effects on CD4 cells after COVID-19 (dated 2022 in TCRdb). About the full investigation: Post-vaccine samples across the study were collected a median of 72 days after the second dose, with a range of 14 to 241. Cultures from other donors in the study were sequenced with the Oncomine TCR Beta short-read assay on an Illumina iSeq 100. SARS-CoV-2 spike-specific CD4+ TCR repertoires were compared before and after mRNA vaccination in COVID-19 convalescent patients and in infection-naive vaccine recipients. The full study included roughly 11 COVID-19 convalescent patients and a handful of SARS-CoV-2-naive healthy vaccine recipients.

As concerns this clone: This clone's antigen is unknown. Base qualities are not recorded, but no much larger clone differs from it by a single base.

The library was generated by the immunoSEQ multiplex PCR assay. DNA from the CD4+ T cells that had been cultured and isolated underwent TCR beta CDR3 sequencing. Per the authors' processing: Non-productive TCR sequences were removed, reads were trimmed to the CDR3 region, and CDR3s of at least 7 amino acids were retained. Antigen-specific clonotypes were identified with the MANAFEST web app by comparing expansion in peptide wells against reference cultures. To count as positive, a clone had to show expansion at FDR<0.05 compared with the reference and with all other wells, an odds ratio above 5, and a frequency above 0.1% in two replicate wells. Clonotypes significantly expanded in SARS-CoV-2 spike wells and in at least one common cold coronavirus spike condition were defined as cross-reactive. Using the stringdist R package, CDR3 similarity was measured by Levenshtein distance, and unrooted trees were constructed with ape in R 3.6.1. Drawn from immuneACCESS, this table holds only the in-frame rearrangements with V and J called that TCRdb kept. Clones are partly lost; checked studies trace under half to an unresolved V gene and leave the rest unexplained. V and J calls and clone size come straight from that table; D and trimming were deduced from the DNA. The sample includes 25,000 to 30,000 clones, with 65% to 80% observed a single time. Roughly 9% of the sample is taken by the ten largest.

Here is what the overall study found, with its caveats: Limitations of the study were the small number of convalescent patients and the absence of early post-infection timepoints. In healthy vaccine recipients, vaccine-induced clones were almost all SARS-CoV-2 mono-reactive, with only 1 of 255 being cross-reactive with common cold coronaviruses. Both infection-induced and vaccine-induced clones contracted markedly at late post-vaccination timepoints, which is consistent with waning T cell responses.

The ViraFEST assay stimulated PBMC with viral peptide pools and then used TCR sequencing to identify antigen-specific CD4+ T cell clonotypes by expansion. After about 9 days of culture, CD4+ T cells were isolated with the EasySep CD4+ T cell isolation kit. Each participant got two doses of an mRNA SARS-CoV-2 vaccine, either BNT162b2 or mRNA-1273. The absence of prior SARS-CoV-2 infection in healthy vaccine recipients was confirmed by negative nucleocapsid antibodies before and after vaccination. About 2.1 million PBMC per well were cultured with roughly 10 ug/ml peptides in IMDM containing around 5% human AB serum, roughly 9.5 IU/ml IL-2 and gentamicin. On days 3 and 7, half of the culture medium was replaced with fresh IL-2-containing medium. Unless otherwise noted, each peptide stimulation condition was cultured in triplicate wells. Using Ficoll-Paque Plus gradient centrifugation, PBMC were separated from whole blood and then either used fresh or cryopreserved at -140C. The spike proteins of SARS-CoV-2 and of the common cold coronaviruses HCoV-NL63, HCoV-OC43 and HCoV-229E were spanned by overlapping peptide pools. The QIAamp micro DNA kit was used to extract genomic DNA from the cultured CD4+ T cells.

Via the germline V gene, CDR1 is SGHRS and CDR2 YFSETQ. The germline V end is reduced by 0 bases and the J end by 6 bases; junction bases left unmatched: 3. Its CDR3 holds 14 amino acids, cysteine through phenylalanine. Only the CDR3 part of the read is kept: 42 bases, read in frame from the first base. The chain is assembled from TRBV5-1 and TRBJ2-1, and 7 junctional nucleotides match TRBD1. The clonotype comes from a human donor who received a COVID-19 vaccine. Sequencing used CD4+ T cells from PBMCs cultured with HCoV-NL63 spike peptides, obtained after COVID-19 vaccination. This specimen's cell subset or site label, interpreted: HCoV-NL63 spike overlapping peptide pool stimulation. Here the CDR3 is given as CASSLEGDSNEQFF. The nucleotide sequence reads as follows: TGCGCCAGCAGCTTGGAAGGGGACAGCAATGAGCAGTTCTTC.